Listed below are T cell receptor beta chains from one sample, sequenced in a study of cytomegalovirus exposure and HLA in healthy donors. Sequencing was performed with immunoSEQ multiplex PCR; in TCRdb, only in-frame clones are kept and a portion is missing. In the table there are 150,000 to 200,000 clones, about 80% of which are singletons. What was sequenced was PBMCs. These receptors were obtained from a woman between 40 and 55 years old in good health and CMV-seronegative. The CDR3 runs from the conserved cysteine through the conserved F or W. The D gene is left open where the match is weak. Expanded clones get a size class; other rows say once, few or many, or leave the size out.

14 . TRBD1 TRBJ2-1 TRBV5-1 TGCGCCAGCAGCCGGGGACAGGGTAAGGGTGAGCAGTTCTTC CASSRGQGKGEQFF
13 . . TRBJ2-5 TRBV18 TGTGCCAGCTCTCAAGCGCTCCAAGAGACCCAGTACTTC CASSQALQETQYF
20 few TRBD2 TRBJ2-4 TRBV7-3 TGTGCCAGCAGCTTGGCCGGGACTAGCGGGAGCCGAGGGGCCAAAAACATTCAGTACTTC CASSLAGTSGSRGAKNIQYF
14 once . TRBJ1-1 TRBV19 TGTGCCAGTAGTTCGCGGGATTGGAACACTGAAGCTTTCTTT CASSSRDWNTEAFF
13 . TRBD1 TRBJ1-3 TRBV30 TGTGCCTGGAGTCCGACAGGGGGAAACACCATATATTTT CAWSPTGGNTIYF
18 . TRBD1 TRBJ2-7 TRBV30 TGTGCCTGGAGGGCCGAGGCAATTAAGGGGGCGCCGGCCTACGAGCAGTACTTC CAWRAEAIKGAPAYEQYF
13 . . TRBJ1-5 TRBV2 TGTGCCAGCAGTGAATACCGGAATCAGCCCCAGCATTTT CASSEYRNQPQHF
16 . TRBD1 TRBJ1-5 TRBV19 TGTGCCAGTAGCCCCAGACAGGGGGCAGGCAATCAGCCCCAGCATTTT CASSPRQGAGNQPQHF
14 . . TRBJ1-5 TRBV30 TGTGCCTGGAGTATAACGGGGGAAGGCCAGCCCCAGCATTTT CAWSITGEGQPQHF
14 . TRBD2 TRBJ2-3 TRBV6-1 TGTGCCAGCAGTGTCGGACTAGCGACAGATACGCAGTATTTT CASSVGLATDTQYF
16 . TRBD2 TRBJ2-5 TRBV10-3 TGTGCCATCAGTCCAGTAGCGGGAGAGTTCCAAGAGACCCAGTACTTC CAISPVAGEFQETQYF
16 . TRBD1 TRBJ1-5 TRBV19 TGTGCCAGTAGTCCCGGGACAGGGAGCTTCAATCAGCCCCAGCATTTT CASSPGTGSFNQPQHF
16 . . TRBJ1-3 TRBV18 TGTGCCAGCTCACCGAGCCAGGGAGGCACTGGAAACACCATATATTTT CASSPSQGGTGNTIYF
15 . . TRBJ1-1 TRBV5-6 TGTGCCAGCAGGCGGAAACAGGTTCTGAACACTGAAGCTTTCTTT CASRRKQVLNTEAFF
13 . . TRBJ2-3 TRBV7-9 TGTGCCAGCAGCTCCCCACTCCACGATACGCAGTATTTT CASSSPLHDTQYF
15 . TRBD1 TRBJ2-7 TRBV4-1 TGCGCCAGCAGCCAAGTACACAGGGGCGAGTACGAGCAGTACTTC CASSQVHRGEYEQYF
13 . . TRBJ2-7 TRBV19 TGTGCCAGTAGTGCCCTCCAGGGGTACGAGCAGTACTTC CASSALQGYEQYF
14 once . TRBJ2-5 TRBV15 TGTGCCACCAGCAGTCAGGGAGGGGGAGAGACCCAGTACTTC CATSSQGGGETQYF
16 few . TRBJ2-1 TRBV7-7 TGTGCCAGCAGCTTAAATTCCAGGGGCGCGAATAATGAGCAGTTCTTC CASSLNSRGANNEQFF
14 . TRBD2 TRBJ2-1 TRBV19 TGTGCCAGTAGTCCCGGGACTAGGGGCCATGAGCAGTTCTTC CASSPGTRGHEQFF
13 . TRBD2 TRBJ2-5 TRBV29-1 TGCAGCGCCGCTAGCGGGGACCAAGAGACCCAGTACTTC CSAASGDQETQYF
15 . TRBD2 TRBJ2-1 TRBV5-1 TGCGCCAGCAGCTCAACCGGGACTAGTGCCAATGAGCAGTTCTTC CASSSTGTSANEQFF
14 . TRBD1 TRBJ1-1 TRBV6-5 TGTGCCAGCAGTTACGAAGGGACAGGCGTCGAAGCTTTCTTT CASSYEGTGVEAFF
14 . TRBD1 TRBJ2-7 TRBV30 TGTGCCTGGGACTCGGGACAGGGGAGATGGGAGCAGTACTTC CAWDSGQGRWEQYF
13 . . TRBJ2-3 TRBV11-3 TGTGCCAGCAGCTTAGCCAGGGAAGATACGCAGTATTTT CASSLAREDTQYF
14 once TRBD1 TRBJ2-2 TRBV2 TGTGCCAGCAGGGGGACAGGGTCCACCGGGGAGCTGTTTTTT CASRGTGSTGELFF